The 20 T cell receptor beta chains given below trace back to one sample, sequenced in a study of control samples from healthy donors and cancer patients. The method was immunoSEQ multiplex PCR; TCRdb's version includes in-frame clones alone and lacks a portion of them. The sample has 150,000 to 200,000 clones; roughly 92% are singletons. Sequenced input: blood. The source is a woman younger than 35 in good health.

This clone was detected once. The rearrangement uses TRBV18 and TRBJ2-1; tentatively, D is TRBD1 (5 bases). V lost 0 bases to trimming and J lost 5 bases, with 11 bases between them. Germline CDR1 KGHSH, CDR2 LQKENI. The CDR3 is 15 amino acids. The CDR3 reads CASSPPQQVDNEQFF. DNA of the CDR3: TGTGCCAGCTCACCACCTCAACAGGTTGACAATGAGCAGTTCTTC.

The CDR3 bases are TGTGCCAGCAGTCCCCCGGGGGCAGGGAATGAAAAACTGTTTTTT. Encoded protein: CASSPPGAGNEKLFF. This chain joins TRBV28 and TRBJ1-4, with D possibly matching TRBD1 (6 bases). Trimming stripped 5 bases from V and 5 bases from J, with 15 bases between. The germline V gene encodes CDR1 MDHEN and CDR2 SYDVKM. The CDR3 spans 15 residues.

The chain combines TRBV18 with TRBJ1-5; TRBD1 aligns across 9 bases. From germline, CDR1 is KGHSH and CDR2 LQKENI. This CDR3 comprises 14 residues. V dropped 3 bases and J dropped 4; count of bases not matched to a gene: 1. CDR3: CASSPTGGNQPQHF. The CDR3 nucleotides read TGTGCCAGCTCACCGACAGGGGGAAATCAGCCCCAGCATTTT. The variable domain in full, completed from reference TRBV18 and TRBJ1-5, reads NAGVMQNPRHLVRRRGQEARLRCSPMKGHSHVYWYRQLPEEGLKFMVYLQKENIIDESGMPKERFSAEFPKEGPSILRIQQVVRGDSAAYFCASSPTGGNQPQHFGDGTRLSIL.

The chain uses TRBV18 and TRBJ1-2; the D is unclear. The germline gives CDR1 KGHSH, CDR2 LQKENI. Deletions cut 2 bases from V and 8 bases from J, with 12 bases between. This CDR3 is 13 amino acids long. In nucleotides, the CDR3 is TGTGCCAGCTCACCAGTGGGTTCTATCGGCTACACCTTC. It encodes CASSPVGSIGYTF.

V and J are TRBV7-2 and TRBJ1-5; D possibly corresponds to TRBD1 (5 bases). The V end was cut by 5 bases, the J end by 3 bases, with 11 bases between. The CDR3 is 14 amino acids. The germline V gene encodes CDR1 SGHTA and CDR2 FQGNSA. CDR3 in amino acids: CASSPRGTNQPQHF. In DNA, the CDR3 is TGTGCCAGCAGCCCTCGTGGGACCAATCAGCCCCAGCATTTT. Complete variable domain (other parts from reference TRBV7-2 and TRBJ1-5): GAGVSQSPSNKVTEKGKDVELRCDPISGHTALYWYRQSLGQGLEFLIYFQGNSAPDKSGLPSDRFSAERTGGSVSTLTIQRTQQEDSAVYLCASSPRGTNQPQHFGDGTRLSIL.

The table lists this clone with a count of one. This chain connects TRBV5-1 to TRBJ2-3; D may be TRBD1 (6 bases). The V end was cut by 0 bases, the J end by 0 bases, with 11 bases between. The CDR3 covers 16 residues. The germline V gene encodes CDR1 SGHRS and CDR2 YFSETQ. CDR3 sequence reads: CASSLDPRGSTDTQYF. The CDR3 nucleotides are TGCGCCAGCAGCTTGGACCCCAGGGGAAGCACAGATACGCAGTATTTT.

The chain uses TRBV10-3 and TRBJ2-7; 7 nucleotides line up with TRBD2. This CDR3 comprises 14 residues. CDR1 and CDR2 (germline): ENHRY, SYGVKD. With V trimmed by 3 bases and J by 5 bases, 7 bases remained unmatched. The CDR3 loop reads CAISETGGRNEQYF. CDR3 DNA sequence: TGTGCCATCAGTGAAACGGGGGGACGGAACGAGCAGTACTTC.

This rearrangement joins TRBV5-1 to TRBJ2-7; a possible D gene is TRBD2 (6 bases). This CDR3 is 14 amino acids long. V dropped 0 bases and J dropped 4 bases, with 11 bases sitting between them. Germline-derived CDR1 and CDR2 are SGHRS and YFSETQ. The chain's CDR3 is CASSLEAGLYEQYF. The CDR3 DNA follows: TGCGCCAGCAGCTTGGAGGCCGGACTATACGAGCAGTACTTC. The full variable domain, in which reference TRBV5-1 and TRBJ2-7 provide the parts outside the CDR3, is KAGVTQTPRYLIKTRGQQVTLSCSPISGHRSVSWYQQTPGQGLQFLFEYFSETQRNKGNFPGRFSGRQFSNSRSEMNVSTLELGDSALYLCASSLEAGLYEQYFGPGTRLTVT.

The chain employs TRBV7-9 and TRBJ2-1, with D tentatively TRBD2 (6 bases). V lost 3 bases to trimming and J lost 9 bases, with 24 bases between them. Germline V CDR1 and CDR2: SEHNR, FQNEAQ (reference sequence). The CDR3 has 17 amino acids. The DNA for the CDR3 is TGTGCCAGCAGCTTCGGGGCATACAAGAAAGGGACTTCTGAGCAGTTCTTC. Its protein product is CASSFGAYKKGTSEQFF.

V usage is TRBV10-3 and J usage is TRBJ2-3; a possible D gene is TRBD1 (5 bases). CDR1 and CDR2 (germline): ENHRY, SYGVKD. Trimming pared 2 bases from V and 5 bases from J, leaving 11 bases between. This CDR3 region has 14 residues. The CDR3 sequence is CAISEGDSLDTQYF. CDR3 nucleotide sequence: TGTGCCATCAGTGAGGGTGACAGTTTAGATACGCAGTATTTT.

V and J are TRBV12-3 or TRBV12-4 and TRBJ2-1; D gene unclear. With 1 base removed from V and 7 bases from J, the gap between germline ends came to 8 bases. The CDR3 consists of 13 residues. CDR3 amino acids: CASSLGLINEQFF. CDR3 sequence (DNA): TGTGCCAGCAGTTTAGGACTCATTAATGAGCAGTTCTTC.

The rearrangement joins TRBV10-3 to TRBJ1-5; 7 bases align to TRBD1. Germline V gene lookup returns CDR1 ENHRY and CDR2 SYGVKD. The CDR3 is 13 residues long. The V segment lost 4 bases and the J segment 4 bases; nucleotides outside the gene matches: 1. The chain's CDR3 is CAISVQGNQPQHF. The CDR3 DNA sequence: TGTGCCATCAGTGTACAGGGGAATCAGCCCCAGCATTTT.

Turning to this clone: Different DNA sequences within this sample yield the same CDR3. The gene calls are TRBV6-5 and TRBJ1-1; D call uncertain. The CDR3 loop spans 12 amino acids. V dropped 5 bases and J dropped 1 base, with 5 bases sitting between them. Germline V CDR1 and CDR2: MNHEY, SVGAGI. The CDR3 nucleotides are TGTGCCAGCAGTCGTGGGAACACTGAAGCTTTCTTT. Its protein product is CASSRGNTEAFF.

The chain uses TRBV25-1 and TRBJ2-1, with a weak D call TRBD2 (7 bases). Trimming left V 7 bases short and J 0 bases short, with 10 bases between. The CDR3 covers 14 residues. Germline V gene sequence: CDR1 MGHDK, CDR2 SYGVNS. The CDR3 sequence is CASNRGASYNEQFF. The CDR3 coding sequence is TGTGCCAGCAACCGGGGGGCCTCCTACAATGAGCAGTTCTTC.

This chain connects TRBV19 to TRBJ1-5; 9 positions agree with TRBD1. The ends lost 7 bases at V and 2 bases at J; junction bases unmatched: 6. In germline, CDR1 is LNHDA, CDR2 SQIVND (reference sequence). This CDR3 has 15 residues. This CDR3 reads CASKRQGVGNQPQHF. The CDR3 nucleotides are TGTGCCAGTAAACGACAGGGGGTTGGCAATCAGCCCCAGCATTTT.

By sample share, this clone is medium-sized. CDR3 bases: TGTGCCAGTAGTATAGGACAGGTGTATGGCTACACCTTC. Amino acids: CASSIGQVYGYTF. V is TRBV19 and J is TRBJ1-2, with a possible D match to TRBD1 (6 bases). Per the germline V gene, CDR1 is LNHDA and CDR2 is SQIVND (reference sequence). V was trimmed by 1 base and J by 5 bases, leaving 8 bases between them. The length of the CDR3 is 13 residues.

This clone has only one observation. This rearrangement joins TRBV7-3 to TRBJ2-7; a possible D gene is TRBD2 (6 bases). In germline, CDR1 is SGHTA, CDR2 FQGTGA. This CDR3 contains 13 residues. The V and J ends lost 3 bases and 6 bases respectively, with 12 bases between them. CDR3 DNA: TGTGCCAGCAGCTTTGGAGTGGGGGGCGAGCAGTACTTC. It specifies CASSFGVGGEQYF.

V gene TRBV12-3 or TRBV12-4 combines with J gene TRBJ1-2; TRBD1 aligns across 8 bases. V lost 7 bases, J lost 6 bases, and 4 bases stayed unmatched. This CDR3 has 12 amino acids. The CDR3 coding sequence is TGTGCCAGCACCCACAGGGGGGATGGCTACACCTTC. This encodes CASTHRGDGYTF.

The rearrangement uses TRBV7-9 and TRBJ2-7; 8 nucleotides match TRBD1. Germline V gene lookup returns CDR1 SEHNR and CDR2 FQNEAQ (reference sequence). CDR3 size: 15 residues. Unmatched junction bases numbered 13, after V lost 5 bases and J lost 7 bases. CDR3 bases: TGTGCCAGCAGCCCCTTCGGACAGGGAACGGGTGAGCAGTACTTC. This codes for CASSPFGQGTGEQYF.

The chain recombines TRBV19 with TRBJ1-3, with TRBD1 as a possible D gene (6 bases). Germline V gene sequence: CDR1 LNHDA, CDR2 SQIVND (reference sequence). The CDR3 is 17 residues long. V was trimmed by 4 bases and J by 4 bases, leaving 20 bases between them. CDR3: CASSKAQGGRGGNTIYF. For the CDR3, the DNA is TGTGCCAGTAGTAAGGCACAGGGTGGTCGAGGAGGAAACACCATATATTTT.